This TCR beta chain was captured by sequencing in a study of blood T cells in healthy people across ages. Overall study context: T cells yielded about one barcoded beta molecule per two cells through template switching. Study-wide points: The long-lived group displayed more naive CD4+ cells, plus higher diversity, than the aged donors did. Getting older went along with TCR beta diversity per million T cells dropping roughly linearly.

The second PCR ran 7 to 11 cycles with a sample-barcoded 5' primer and J-beta primers. TCRdb reanalysed the 5' RACE reads using MiXCR and keeps one entry per CDR3 protein. The sample records about 1.1 million distinct CDR3 sequences, more than 30% being singletons. A few counts support this clonotype. Its antigen is still unknown. The germline CDR1 and CDR2 sequences are SGHRS and YFSETQ. V shed 2 bases and J 3 bases; nucleotides not matched to a gene: 2. The CDR3 is 14 residues long. J is TRBJ2-1 and V is TRBV5-1; 7 bases fit TRBD1. The receptor's source is a man aged 18 to 35 in good health. Input material: blood. The chain's CDR3 is CASSFDRVYNEQFF. The CDR3 DNA is TGCGCCAGCAGCTTTGACAGGGTCTACAATGAGCAGTTCTTC.